Listed here are 23 T cell receptor beta chains from one sample, sequenced in a study of blood T cell repertoires in COVID-19. Some clones are missing from TCRdb's copy, which holds only in-frame ones; the method was immunoSEQ multiplex PCR. The sample records around 54,000 clones, 70% to 90% being singletons. The sequenced sample was peripheral blood. Receptors originate from a human donor in a cohort sampled during active COVID-19.

CDR3 region: CASSYGGAGQPQHF. The CDR3 region has the DNA TGTGCCAGCAGTTACGGGGGGGCAGGTCAGCCCCAGCATTTT. This chain links TRBV6-2 or TRBV6-3 with TRBJ1-5; possible D gene TRBD1, 6 bases. CDR1 is MNHEY and CDR2 is SVGEGT in the germline V gene. The CDR3 loop spans 14 amino acids. V lost 2 bases and J lost 6, with 11 bases in between.

The chain uses TRBV10-2 and TRBJ1-2; 7 bases are a match to TRBD1. Trimming removed 2 bases from V and 4 bases from J; junction bases left unmatched: 4. Germline V CDR1 and CDR2: WSHSY, SAAADI. This CDR3 contains 14 residues. CDR3 in amino acids: CASSEVGTAYGYTF. The DNA for the CDR3 is TGCGCCAGCAGTGAGGTGGGGACAGCCTATGGCTACACCTTC.

The rearrangement links TRBV4-2 to TRBJ2-3, with D possibly being TRBD2 (6 bases). The ends were cut back, 2 bases at V and 0 bases at J, with 12 bases in the middle. The germline V gene has CDR1 LGHNA and CDR2 YNFKEQ. The CDR3 runs to 16 residues. CDR3 amino acids: CASSQWRGASTDTQYF. In DNA, the CDR3 is TGTGCCAGCAGCCAATGGAGGGGTGCTAGCACAGATACGCAGTATTTT.

The chain is built from TRBV7-9 and TRBJ2-5; D is ambiguous. V lost 1 base and J lost 5, with 11 bases in between. The CDR3 is 14 residues long. Germline V gene sequence: CDR1 SEHNR, CDR2 FQNEAQ (reference sequence). DNA for the CDR3: TGTGCCAGCAGCTTAGTGGGCAATAGGGAGACCCAGTACTTC. This encodes CASSLVGNRETQYF.

J is TRBJ2-2 and V is TRBV19; D gene uncertain. There are 16 residues in the CDR3. Trimming took 5 bases from V and 0 from J, leaving 13 bases between them. The V gene's germline CDR1 is LNHDA and CDR2 SQIVND (reference sequence). The CDR3 coding sequence is TGTGCCAGTAGTCCAAGGTCTAGGCCGAACACCGGGGAGCTGTTTTTT. Translating gives CASSPRSRPNTGELFF. Drawing the rest from reference TRBV19 and TRBJ2-2, the complete variable domain is DGGITQSPKYLFRKEGQNVTLSCEQNLNHDAMYWYRQDPGQGLRLIYYSQIVNDFQKGDIAEGYSVSREKKESFPLTVTSAQKNPTAFYLCASSPRSRPNTGELFFGEGSRLTVL.

The chain employs TRBV6-4 and TRBJ1-3; TRBD1 is a possible D gene (5 bases). This CDR3 spans 15 amino acids. Germline-derived CDR1 and CDR2 are MRHNA and SNTAGT. The V end lost 5 bases, the J end lost 0 bases, and 11 bases lay between the germline ends. The CDR3 DNA is TGTGCCAGCAGTCGACAGTTCTACTCTGGAAACACCATATATTTT. Protein product: CASSRQFYSGNTIYF.

J is TRBJ1-1 and V is TRBV7-9; a possible D gene is TRBD1 (6 bases). Germline V gives CDR1 SEHNR, CDR2 FQNEAQ (reference sequence). Deletions cut 4 bases from V and 4 bases from J, with 22 bases between. This CDR3 has 17 residues. CDR3 residues: CASSSNRYKTGLTEAFF. CDR3 bases: TGTGCCAGCAGCTCAAACCGCTATAAAACAGGGCTCACTGAAGCTTTCTTT. Full variable domain (remainder filled in from reference TRBV7-9 and TRBJ1-1): DTGVSQNPRHKITKRGQNVTFRCDPISEHNRLYWYRQTLGQGPEFLTYFQNEAQLEKSRLLSDRFSAERPKGSFSTLEIQRTEQGDSAMYLCASSSNRYKTGLTEAFFGQGTRLTVV.

The rearrangement joins TRBV13 to TRBJ2-7; 10 positions agree with TRBD1. The J segment lost 5 bases and the V segment lost 5 bases, leaving 9 bases of the junction unmatched. Germline CDR1 PRHDT, CDR2 FYEKMQ (reference sequence). The CDR3 loop spans 15 amino acids. CDR3 region: CASSTTGTGDHEQYF. In nucleotides, the CDR3 is TGTGCCAGCAGCACGACCGGGACAGGGGACCACGAGCAGTACTTC.

The chain links TRBV2 to TRBJ2-3; 8 bases are a match to TRBD1. The V segment lost 6 bases and the J segment 4 bases; nucleotides outside the gene matches: 6. The CDR3 length is 14 residues. The germline V gene encodes CDR1 SNHLY and CDR2 FYNNEI. The CDR3 region is CASSSDRGADTQYF. DNA for the CDR3: TGTGCCAGCAGCAGTGACAGGGGAGCAGATACGCAGTATTTT.

V and J are TRBV10-3 and TRBJ2-7; TRBD2 matches 7 bases. Trimming took 0 bases from V and 0 from J; bases not matched to a gene: 14. Germline values: CDR1 ENHRY, CDR2 SYGVKD. This CDR3 contains 19 residues. This CDR3 reads CAISESTANWAGDSYEQYF. CDR3 DNA: TGTGCCATCAGTGAGTCGACGGCCAATTGGGCGGGGGACTCCTACGAGCAGTACTTC.

V gene TRBV5-6 combines with J gene TRBJ1-1; 7 bases are shared with TRBD1. The CDR3 spans 15 residues. Germline CDR1 and CDR2: SGHDT and YYEEEE. The V segment lost 7 bases and the J segment 3 bases; nucleotides outside the gene matches: 12. The CDR3 region is CASHAQGVRDTEAFF. In DNA form, the CDR3 reads TGTGCCAGCCATGCCCAGGGGGTACGGGACACTGAAGCTTTCTTT.

V gene TRBV30 combines with J gene TRBJ2-7; no definite D call. Germline CDR1 reads GTSNPN; CDR2 reads SVGIG (reference sequence). V was clipped by 0 bases and J by 0 bases, with 12 bases between them. The CDR3 is made up of 15 amino acids. In nucleotides, the CDR3 is TGTGCCTGGAGTGTACGAAGCGAGAGCTCCTACGAGCAGTACTTC. It translates to CAWSVRSESSYEQYF. The whole variable domain, filled in from reference TRBV30 and TRBJ2-7, reads SQTIHQWPATLVQPVGSPLSLECTVEGTSNPNLYWYRQAAGRGLQLLFYSVGIGQISSEVPQNLSASRPQDRQFILSSKKLLLSDSGFYLCAWSVRSESSYEQYFGPGTRLTVT.

The chain joins TRBV7-9 to TRBJ1-1; a possible D gene is TRBD1 (5 bases). V was shortened by 3 bases and J by 10 bases, with 9 bases between the two germline ends. The CDR3 runs to 11 residues. Germline CDR1 reads SEHNR; CDR2 reads FQNEAQ (reference sequence). The chain's CDR3 is CASSFREVAFF. CDR3 in DNA: TGTGCCAGCAGCTTCAGGGAGGTAGCTTTCTTT.

The CDR3 sequence: CASHSFLGGDTEAFF. CDR3 nucleotides: TGTGCCAGCCACAGCTTTTTGGGGGGTGACACTGAAGCTTTCTTT. The V and J genes are TRBV2 and TRBJ1-1, with a possible D match to TRBD1 (5 bases). The CDR3 runs to 15 residues. Germline lookup yields CDR1 SNHLY and CDR2 FYNNEI. V was cut by 8 bases and J by 3 bases, with 19 bases left in between.

The CDR3 bases are TGCGCCAGCAGCTTCGTCGGGACAGGGGGTGAAAAACTGTTTTTT. It codes for CASSFVGTGGEKLFF. The chain has TRBV5-1 and TRBJ1-4; 11 bases are a match to TRBD1. This CDR3 is 15 amino acids long. Germline V CDR1 and CDR2: SGHRS, YFSETQ. Unmatched junction bases numbered 4, after V lost 2 bases and J lost 7 bases.

The chain recombines TRBV4-3 with TRBJ1-6, with D tentatively TRBD1 (6 bases). The V end was cut by 0 bases, the J end by 7 bases, with 19 bases between. The CDR3 totals 18 residues. Germline CDR1 and CDR2: LGHNA and YSLEER. This CDR3 is CASSQDTGAGADNSPLHF. CDR3 DNA: TGCGCCAGCAGCCAAGATACCGGGGCAGGGGCGGACAATTCACCCCTCCACTTT.

The V and J genes are TRBV7-3 and TRBJ2-3, with 8 bases lining up with TRBD2. CDR1 is SGHTA, CDR2 FQGTGA, per germline. J gave up 4 bases and V 6 bases, and 9 bases lay outside the gene matches. This CDR3 has 15 amino acids. Here the CDR3 reads CASRKGREGSDTQYF. Written as DNA, the CDR3 is TGTGCCAGCAGAAAAGGCCGGGAGGGATCAGATACGCAGTATTTT.

The V call is TRBV4-3, the J call TRBJ2-7; weak D call: TRBD2 (5 bases). Deletions cut 3 bases from V and 7 bases from J, with 16 bases between. The germline CDR1 and CDR2 sequences are LGHNA and YSLEER. This CDR3 has 14 residues. CDR3 nucleotides: TGCGCCAGCAGCCACATCGGGGAGATCAGGGAGCAGTACTTC. This gives the protein CASSHIGEIREQYF.

V gene TRBV10-3 combines with J gene TRBJ2-3, with a possible D match to TRBD1 (5 bases). CDR3 length: 14 residues. The ends were cut back, 3 bases at V and 4 bases at J, with 11 bases in the middle. CDR1 and CDR2 from the germline V gene are ENHRY and SYGVKD. Here the CDR3 DNA reads TGTGCCATCAGTGATAGCCAGGGCCCAGATACGCAGTATTTT. This gives the protein CAISDSQGPDTQYF.

The chain joins TRBV29-1 to TRBJ2-7; 9 bases align to TRBD1. Looked up from germline, CDR1 is SQVTM and CDR2 is ANQGSEA. The length of the CDR3 is 13 residues. The V gene end was trimmed by 4 bases and the J gene end by 3 bases; junction bases not matched to a gene: 4. CDR3 residues: CSVASTGGYEQYF. Written as DNA, the CDR3 is TGCAGCGTTGCCTCGACAGGGGGCTACGAGCAGTACTTC.

This clone is medium-sized within its sample. The rearrangement joins TRBV7-5 to TRBJ2-7; the DNA was not compared with TRBD2, the D call given in the table. TRBV7-5 corresponds to a pseudogene. The CDR3 sequence is 11 residues long. DNA for the CDR3: TGTGCCAGACGCGCCCCTAACGAGCAGTACTTC. It is translated as CARRAPNEQYF.

Here the CDR3 reads CASKIGQHNYGYTF. The DNA of the CDR3 is TGTGCCAGCAAAATAGGACAGCACAACTATGGCTACACCTTC. The chain joins TRBV27 to TRBJ1-2; D possibly corresponds to TRBD1 (6 bases). The CDR3 consists of 14 residues. Between the trimmed V and J ends, which lost 7 bases and 2 bases, there was a span of 14 bases. Germline lookup yields CDR1 MNHEY and CDR2 SMNVEV (reference sequence).

V usage is TRBV25-1 and J usage is TRBJ1-3; D might be TRBD1 (5 bases). Trimming shortened V by 3 bases and J by 3 bases, and 15 bases separated the two germline ends. The CDR3 is made up of 16 amino acids. In germline, CDR1 is MGHDK, CDR2 SYGVNS. CDR3 sequence: CASSDGPGGRGNTIYF. CDR3 bases: TGTGCCAGCAGTGACGGACCGGGGGGACGTGGAAACACCATATATTTT.